The 7 T cell receptor beta chains in this list originate from one sample, sequenced in a study of blood T cell repertoires in COVID-19 (dated by TCRdb to the early 2020s). Receptor libraries were prepared by the immunoSEQ multiplex PCR assay. TCRdb re-hosts the immuneACCESS table, in-frame sequences only. Its copies lack some clones; in the studies checked, an unresolved V gene accounts for under half of them, and the cause for the rest is not known. The sample records 250,000 to 350,000 clones, about 82% of which are singletons. The leading ten clones occupy approximately 4.1% of the sample. Sequencing was done on a sample of peripheral blood. The receptors were sampled from a woman in her forties or fifties with active or convalescent COVID-19.

The chain uses TRBV30 and TRBJ1-2, with TRBD1 matching 8 bases. Germline lookup yields CDR1 GTSNPN and CDR2 SVGIG (reference sequence). V shed 4 bases, J shed 2 bases, and the junction held 12 bases outside the gene matches. The CDR3 consists of 16 residues. The CDR3 region is CAWKPWGTGENYGYTF. CDR3 DNA: TGTGCCTGGAAGCCATGGGGGACAGGAGAGAACTATGGCTACACCTTC. Looking up the rest from reference TRBV30 and TRBJ1-2 gives the full variable domain: SQTIHQWPATLVQPVGSPLSLECTVEGTSNPNLYWYRQAAGRGLQLLFYSVGIGQISSEVPQNLSASRPQDRQFILSSKKLLLSDSGFYLCAWKPWGTGENYGYTFGSGTRLTVV.

With regard to this clone: Additional DNA sequences in this sample encode the identical CDR3. The rearrangement uses TRBV5-1 and TRBJ2-7, with D possibly matching TRBD1 (5 bases). V dropped 0 bases and J dropped 4 bases, with 11 bases sitting between them. Germline values: CDR1 SGHRS, CDR2 YFSETQ. The CDR3 covers 14 residues. CDR3 region: CASSLAGRGYEQYF. The CDR3 DNA is TGCGCCAGCAGCTTGGCAGGGCGTGGGTACGAGCAGTACTTC.

The chain employs TRBV6-4 and TRBJ1-3, with a possible D match to TRBD1 (5 bases). V gave up 7 bases and J gave up 8 bases, with 27 bases separating them. This CDR3 spans 17 amino acids. The germline V gene has CDR1 MRHNA and CDR2 SNTAGT. The CDR3 reads CASTGFGRASTEDTIYF. The CDR3 nucleotides are TGTGCCAGCACTGGTTTCGGACGAGCTTCGACAGAGGACACCATATATTTT.

The chain uses TRBV11-1 and TRBJ2-2; D gene ambiguous. CDR3 length equals 13 residues. V was pared by 5 bases and J by 4 bases, with 8 bases between. Germline-derived CDR1 and CDR2 are SGHAT and FQDESV (reference sequence). Written as DNA, the CDR3 is TGTGCCAGCAGCCCGCGCTCCACCGGGGAGCTGTTTTTT. Encoded protein: CASSPRSTGELFF.

The gene calls are TRBV7-6 and TRBJ2-1; no firm D call. The V gene's germline CDR1 is SGHVS and CDR2 FNYEAQ. CDR3 length equals 14 residues. The V end was cut by 6 bases, the J end by 0 bases, with 9 bases between. The CDR3 DNA is TGTGCCAGCAGTCGGAGACTCTCCTACAATGAGCAGTTCTTC. It is translated as CASSRRLSYNEQFF. The variable domain in full, with the rest retrieved from reference TRBV7-6 and TRBJ2-1, is GAGVSQSPRYKVTKRGQDVALRCDPISGHVSLYWYRQALGQGPEFLTYFNYEAQQDKSGLPNDRFSAERPEGSISTLTIQRTEQRDSAMYRCASSRRLSYNEQFFGPGTRLTVL.

This rearrangement joins TRBV29-1 to TRBJ2-1, with 8 bases that match TRBD2. V was clipped by 7 bases and J by 10 bases; unmatched bases: 12. This CDR3 has 13 residues. In germline, CDR1 is SQVTM, CDR2 ANQGSEA. For the CDR3, the DNA is TGCAGCGCCAACCCCACCAGCGGGAGCGAGCAGTTCTTC. Translation: CSANPTSGSEQFF.

V usage is TRBV3-1 (or the pseudogene TRBV3-2) and J usage is TRBJ2-7; TRBD1 might be the D (6 bases). V lost 4 bases and J 2 bases, leaving 21 bases between the germline ends. Germline loops: CDR1 LGHDT, CDR2 YNNKEL (reference sequence). The CDR3 covers 17 residues. This CDR3 reads CASSPILRDIAPYEQYF. The CDR3 region has the DNA TGTGCCAGCAGCCCAATCCTTCGGGACATAGCTCCCTACGAGCAGTACTTC.